This passage covers 8 T cell receptor beta chains from one sample sequenced in a study of T cell responses to AZD1222 COVID-19 vaccine. TCRdb's table, derived via immunoSEQ multiplex PCR, lists solely in-frame clones and lacks some. The profile shows 250,000 or so clones, 80% to 95% of them singletons. The specimen comprised peripheral blood, sampled on day 0 of AZD1222 vaccination. Receptor source: an adult in good health.

This clone was detected once. The chain has TRBV29-1 and TRBJ1-6, with D perhaps TRBD1 (6 bases). V gave up 5 bases and J gave up 7 bases, with 15 bases separating them. The length of the CDR3 is 14 residues. Per germline, CDR1 SQVTM and CDR2 ANQGSEA. CDR3 sequence reads: CSVQGGDGNSPLHF. The CDR3 DNA sequence: TGCAGCGTTCAAGGGGGGGATGGCAATTCACCCCTCCACTTT.

V is TRBV11-2 and J is TRBJ2-3, with D possibly being TRBD2 (5 bases). CDR3 length equals 15 residues. CDR1 is SGHAT, CDR2 FQNNGV, per germline. V gave up 4 bases and J gave up 1 base, with 12 bases separating them. The CDR3 reads CASSSDGERTDTQYF. The CDR3 DNA sequence: TGTGCCAGCAGCTCAGACGGGGAGCGCACAGATACGCAGTATTTT.

The chain is built from TRBV4-1 and TRBJ1-6, with no clear D. Trimming pared 1 base from V and 0 bases from J, leaving 7 bases between. The length of the CDR3 is 16 residues. Germline CDR1 MGHRA, CDR2 YSYEKL. The CDR3 region has the DNA TGCGCCAGCAGCCAAGGGGAGGGCTCCTATAATTCACCCCTCCACTTT. Translating it yields CASSQGEGSYNSPLHF.

This rearrangement joins TRBV9 to TRBJ2-7, with TRBD2 matching over 7 bases. The CDR3 has 14 amino acids. Trimming at V came to 0 bases and at J to 2 bases, leaving 2 bases not matched to a gene. Per germline, CDR1 SGDLS and CDR2 YYNGEE. The CDR3 protein is CASSVGGGTYEQYF. CDR3 nucleotides: TGTGCCAGCAGCGTAGGCGGGGGTACCTACGAGCAGTACTTC.

This rearrangement joins TRBV2 to TRBJ2-1; D perhaps matches TRBD2 (5 bases). Germline V gene data show CDR1 as SNHLY and CDR2 as FYNNEI. This CDR3 has 13 amino acids. Trimming removed 3 bases at V and 6 bases at J, with 9 bases between. Here the CDR3 DNA reads TGTGCCAGCAGTGAGGGCCGGGGCAATGAGCAGTTCTTC. Translating gives CASSEGRGNEQFF. Combining the CDR3 with reference TRBV2 and TRBJ2-1 gives the whole variable domain EPEVTQTPSHQVTQMGQEVILRCVPISNHLYFYWYRQILGQKVEFLVSFYNNEISEKSEIFDDQFSVERPDGSNFTLKIRSTKLEDSAMYFCASSEGRGNEQFFGPGTRLTVL.

This chain links TRBV6-5 with TRBJ1-5, with 10 nucleotides matching TRBD1. Unmatched junction bases numbered 9, after V lost 6 bases and J lost 7 bases. Germline V gene lookup returns CDR1 MNHEY and CDR2 SVGAGI. The CDR3 runs 15 residues. CDR3 protein: CASSARGTGVQPQHF. In DNA form, the CDR3 reads TGTGCCAGCAGCGCAAGGGGGACAGGGGTCCAGCCCCAGCATTTT.

A few counts support this clone. The chain employs TRBV28 and TRBJ1-1; 7 bases are shared with TRBD1. This CDR3 spans 14 amino acids. CDR1 MDHEN and CDR2 SYDVKM come from the germline V gene. V lost 5 bases and J lost 0; bases outside the gene matches: 3. Written as DNA, the CDR3 is TGTGCCAGCAGTACGGGACAGCTGAACACTGAAGCTTTCTTT. Protein: CASSTGQLNTEAFF.

V usage is TRBV27 and J usage is TRBJ2-1; 10 bases agree with TRBD1. Germline lookup yields CDR1 MNHEY and CDR2 SMNVEV (reference sequence). V dropped 3 bases and J dropped 4; count of bases not matched to a gene: 3. The CDR3 loop spans 15 amino acids. The CDR3 DNA follows: TGTGCCAGCAGTTTCTGGACAGGGGGTTACAATGAGCAGTTCTTC. Protein sequence: CASSFWTGGYNEQFF.